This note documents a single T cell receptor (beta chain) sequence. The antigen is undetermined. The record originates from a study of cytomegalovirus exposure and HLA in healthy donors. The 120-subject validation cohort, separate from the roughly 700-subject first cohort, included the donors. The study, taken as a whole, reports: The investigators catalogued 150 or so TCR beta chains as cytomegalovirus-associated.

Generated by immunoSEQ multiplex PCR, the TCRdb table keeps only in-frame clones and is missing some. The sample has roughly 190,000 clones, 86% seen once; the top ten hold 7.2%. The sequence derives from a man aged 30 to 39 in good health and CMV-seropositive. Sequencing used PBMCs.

This CDR3 reads CASRGNYGYTF. In nucleotides, the CDR3 is TGTGCCAGCCGCGGTAACTATGGCTACACCTTC. This chain connects TRBV6-5 to TRBJ1-2; D gene unclear. The V end was cut by 8 bases, the J end by 1 base, with 5 bases between. The CDR3 is made up of 11 amino acids. Germline loops: CDR1 MNHEY, CDR2 SVGAGI.